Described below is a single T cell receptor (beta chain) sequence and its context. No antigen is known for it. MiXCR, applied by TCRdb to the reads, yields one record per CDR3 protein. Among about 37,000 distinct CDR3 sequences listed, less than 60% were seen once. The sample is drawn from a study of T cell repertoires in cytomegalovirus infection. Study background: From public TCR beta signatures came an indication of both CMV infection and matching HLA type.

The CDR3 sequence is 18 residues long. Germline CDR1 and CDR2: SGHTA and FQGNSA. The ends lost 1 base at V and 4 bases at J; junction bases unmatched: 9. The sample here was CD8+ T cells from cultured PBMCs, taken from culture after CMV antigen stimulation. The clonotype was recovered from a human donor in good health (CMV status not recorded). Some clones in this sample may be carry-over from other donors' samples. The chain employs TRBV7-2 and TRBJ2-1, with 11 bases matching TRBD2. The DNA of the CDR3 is TGTGCCAGCAGCTTAGATTTTAGCGGGAGGGCCGTATACAATGAGCAGTTCTTC. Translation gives CASSLDFSGRAVYNEQFF. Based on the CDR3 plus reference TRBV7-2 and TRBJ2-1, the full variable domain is GAGVSQSPSNKVTEKGKDVELRCDPISGHTALYWYRQSLGQGLEFLIYFQGNSAPDKSGLPSDRFSAERTGGSVSTLTIQRTQQEDSAVYLCASSLDFSGRAVYNEQFFGPGTRLTVL.